This TCR beta chain was identified in a study of shared clonotypes between healthy human individuals. The V and J ends lost 7 bases and 3 bases, in that order; junction bases with no gene match: 7. The CDR3 is 15 amino acids. CDR1 SQVTM and CDR2 ANQGSEA come from the germline V gene. Sequencing was performed with immunoSEQ multiplex PCR; in TCRdb, only in-frame clones are kept and a portion is missing. Altogether roughly 2,300,000 clones are present, less than 95% being singletons, with the ten largest covering 0.37%. This rearrangement joins TRBV29-1 to TRBJ2-6, with 9 nucleotides matching TRBD2. Sequenced sample: naive CD4+ T cells from PBMCs. As for subset: CD45RA+ positively selected. This TCR was sampled from a young man in good health. Some clones in this sample may be carry-over from other donors' samples. CDR3 sequence (DNA): TGCAGCGCTAGCGGGGAAGGCGGTGGGGCCAACGTCCTGACTTTC. Translating gives CSASGEGGGANVLTF.